Listed below are T cell receptor beta chains from one sample, sequenced in a study of T cell changes during pregnancy in multiple sclerosis. Clones were sequenced by immunoSEQ multiplex PCR, and TCRdb holds only the in-frame ones, with some missing. The repertoire has around 49,000 clones, around 95% of them found once; the top ten carry under 6%. The source material was CD8+ T cells from peripheral blood mononuclear cells, sampled in the first trimester of pregnancy. These receptors were collected from a female donor with multiple sclerosis, enrolled in a pregnancy study. The conserved cysteine and the conserved F or W are not part of the CDR3 here. Fields, in order: V gene, CDR3 protein.

v_call: TRBV5-1; cdr3_aa: ASSFSSYEQY
v_call: TRBV13; cdr3_aa: ASSGHRTSGRLYEQF
v_call: TRBV19; cdr3_aa: ASSISPSSTGELF
v_call: TRBV27; cdr3_aa: ASSSPEAGYYEQY
v_call: TRBV19; cdr3_aa: ASSIAVTNNEQF
v_call: TRBV7-8; cdr3_aa: ASSLVPGSYNEQF
v_call: TRBV4-3; cdr3_aa: ARGQADPGDDRETQY
v_call: TRBV7-6; cdr3_aa: ASSSRVGLYEQY
v_call: TRBV7-6; cdr3_aa: ASSPGGRDEQY
v_call: TRBV2; cdr3_aa: ASSLDGQGYYGYT
v_call: TRBV6-1; cdr3_aa: ASAGLSYEQY
v_call: TRBV7-9; cdr3_aa: ASSLALAGGRTDTQY
v_call: TRBV7-9; cdr3_aa: ASSFGTGANTGELF
v_call: TRBV28; cdr3_aa: ASSLLWTGKNQPQH
v_call: TRBV7-2; cdr3_aa: ASSPSRRGGSYEQY
v_call: TRBV12-5; cdr3_aa: ASGMDRYEQY
v_call: TRBV9; cdr3_aa: ASSPRASGVHEQY
v_call: TRBV5-6; cdr3_aa: ASSLVGASSYEQY
v_call: TRBV27; cdr3_aa: ASSSTGRFTGELF
v_call: TRBV7-9; cdr3_aa: ASSFQSGGDYGYT
v_call: TRBV30; cdr3_aa: AWSTGDYGYT
v_call: TRBV13; cdr3_aa: ASSSPVGGQGRADTQY
v_call: TRBV5-1; cdr3_aa: ASSQDTTNTGELF
v_call: TRBV7-6; cdr3_aa: ASSPLWEGQGNEQF
v_call: TRBV6-5; cdr3_aa: ASSYGDEQF